This T cell receptor beta chain was documented in a study of blood T cell repertoires in COVID-19. Trimming at V came to 1 base and at J to 2 bases, leaving 3 bases not matched to a gene. CDR3 size: 15 residues. Looked up from germline, CDR1 is SGHAT and CDR2 is FQNNGV. Here immunoSEQ multiplex PCR was the method, and the copy in TCRdb shows in-frame clones only, minus some. Among roughly 300,000 clones listed, about 87% were seen once. The TCR sequence derives from a woman aged 40-49 years who had recovered from COVID-19. The V gene is TRBV11-2, the J gene TRBJ2-7, with 9 bases aligning to TRBD1. Sequences were obtained from peripheral blood. CDR3 residues: CASSLGQGGTYEQYF. The DNA for the CDR3 is TGTGCCAGCAGCTTAGGACAGGGGGGGACCTACGAGCAGTACTTC.